Presented here are 17 T cell receptor beta chains from one specimen sequenced in a study of cytomegalovirus exposure and HLA in healthy donors. The PCR had 60 Vbeta and 13 Jbeta primers. Some clones are missing from TCRdb's copy, which holds only in-frame ones; the method was immunoSEQ multiplex PCR. The repertoire holds 120,000 to 150,000 clones, with 65% to 85% as singletons. Sequencing was performed on PBMCs. The receptors derive from a male donor in good health and CMV-seronegative.

The rearrangement joins TRBV5-1 to TRBJ1-2, with D possibly TRBD1 on 6 matching bases. V was shortened by 4 bases and J by 6 bases, with 16 bases between the two germline ends. The CDR3 runs to 14 residues. Germline CDR1 and CDR2: SGHRS and YFSETQ. The CDR3 loop reads CASSRTGTPDGYTF. The CDR3 DNA is TGCGCCAGCAGCCGAACTGGGACACCCGATGGCTACACCTTC.

V usage is TRBV19 and J usage is TRBJ2-5; TRBD2 might be the D (6 bases). Deletions cut 3 bases from V and 5 bases from J, with 16 bases between. Germline V lookup: CDR1 LNHDA, CDR2 SQIVND (reference sequence). The CDR3 runs 15 residues. CDR3 protein: CASSIGGRFPETQYF. The CDR3 DNA sequence: TGTGCCAGTAGTATCGGGGGAAGGTTTCCGGAGACCCAGTACTTC.

The rearrangement links TRBV4-3 to TRBJ2-3; unclear D gene. Trimming pared 4 bases from V and 5 bases from J, leaving 10 bases between. The CDR3 is made up of 13 amino acids. Germline V gene lookup returns CDR1 LGHNA and CDR2 YSLEER. The CDR3 nucleotides read TGCGCCAGCAGCCCCCCCTCCCGAGATACGCAGTATTTT. As protein: CASSPPSRDTQYF.

The rearrangement uses TRBV27 and TRBJ1-2, with 9 bases that match TRBD1. The CDR3 length is 15 residues. The J segment lost 6 bases and the V segment lost 4 bases, leaving 9 bases of the junction unmatched. CDR1 is MNHEY, CDR2 SMNVEV, per germline (reference sequence). The CDR3 protein is CASSSPGQGGDGYTF. The CDR3 DNA is TGTGCCAGCAGTTCACCGGGACAGGGTGGCGATGGCTACACCTTC.

CDR3 loop: CASSTGQGDRAYEQYF. DNA for the CDR3: TGTGCCAGCAGTACGGGACAAGGGGACCGAGCCTACGAGCAGTACTTC. The chain couples TRBV6-4 to TRBJ2-7, with D possibly TRBD1 on 6 matching bases. The CDR3 totals 16 residues. Trimming took off 5 bases at V and 2 bases at J, with 19 bases between the two ends. Germline V gene lookup returns CDR1 MRHNA and CDR2 SNTAGT.

The chain recombines TRBV2 with TRBJ1-4; 7 positions match TRBD1. Germline V gives CDR1 SNHLY, CDR2 FYNNEI. With V trimmed by 5 bases and J by 7 bases, 10 bases remained unmatched. This CDR3 spans 15 amino acids. The CDR3 nucleotides are TGTGCCAGCAGTCCCCCTCCGGCAGGGGGTGAAAAACTGTTTTTT. It codes for CASSPPPAGGEKLFF.

This chain joins TRBV11-1 and TRBJ2-5, with 11 nucleotides matching TRBD2. After removal of 5 bases from V and 5 bases from J, the junction contained 7 bases not matched to a gene. Germline V gives CDR1 SGHAT, CDR2 FQDESV (reference sequence). CDR3 length: 15 residues. In DNA, the CDR3 is TGTGCCAGCAGCGATACTAGCGGGGGTCGGGAGACCCAGTACTTC. Protein: CASSDTSGGRETQYF.

The chain couples TRBV2 to TRBJ2-3, with D possibly being TRBD2 (5 bases). The CDR3 has 15 amino acids. The V gene lost 7 bases and the J gene lost 3 bases, with 17 bases spanning the gap. In germline, CDR1 is SNHLY, CDR2 FYNNEI. CDR3 nucleotides: TGTGCCAGCACAGAACTGGCGGGCGGTACAGATACGCAGTATTTT. It yields the protein CASTELAGGTDTQYF.

This clone was counted only a few times. This rearrangement joins TRBV4-2 to TRBJ2-1; a weak D match, TRBD2 (5 bases). V was trimmed by 2 bases and J by 5 bases, leaving 16 bases between them. The germline gives CDR1 LGHNA, CDR2 YNFKEQ. The CDR3 has 16 amino acids. The CDR3 region has the DNA TGTGCCAGCAGCCAATTCATGGCGGGTACCAACAATGAGCAGTTCTTC. This encodes CASSQFMAGTNNEQFF.

The chain has TRBV7-3 and TRBJ2-1; 12 positions agree with TRBD2. The junction had 3 bases not matched to a gene; V was cut back by 4 bases and J by 5 bases. Germline V gene lookup returns CDR1 SGHTA and CDR2 FQGTGA. The CDR3 is 15 residues long. The CDR3 protein is CASSSSGRGDNEQFF. The CDR3 bases are TGTGCCAGCAGCTCTAGCGGGAGGGGCGACAATGAGCAGTTCTTC. The full variable domain, in which reference TRBV7-3 and TRBJ2-1 provide the parts outside the CDR3, is GAGVSQTPSNKVTEKGKYVELRCDPISGHTALYWYRQSLGQGPEFLIYFQGTGAADDSGLPNDRFFAVRPEGSVSTLKIQRTERGDSAVYLCASSSSGRGDNEQFFGPGTRLTVL.

The rearrangement joins TRBV9 to TRBJ2-3; 9 nucleotides line up with TRBD1. The V gene end was trimmed by 4 bases and the J gene end by 10 bases; junction bases not matched to a gene: 13. Germline V gives CDR1 SGDLS, CDR2 YYNGEE. This CDR3 has 15 amino acids. CDR3 in amino acids: CASSSLGGQGLAQYF. The DNA for the CDR3 is TGTGCCAGCAGCTCTTTGGGGGGACAGGGATTAGCGCAGTATTTT.

The chain couples TRBV7-8 to TRBJ2-1; D might be TRBD2 (5 bases). V lost 5 bases and J 0 bases, leaving 14 bases between the germline ends. Germline values: CDR1 SGHVS, CDR2 FQNEAQ. The CDR3 runs to 16 residues. The CDR3 loop is CASSPESGSSYNEQFF. DNA of the CDR3: TGTGCCAGCAGCCCCGAGTCGGGAAGCTCCTACAATGAGCAGTTCTTC.

This rearrangement joins TRBV7-2 to TRBJ2-7; 8 bases line up with TRBD1. The CDR3 runs 16 residues. V dropped 3 bases and J dropped 3; count of bases not matched to a gene: 10. Germline CDR1 SGHTA, CDR2 FQGNSA. The CDR3 DNA follows: TGTGCCAGCAGCTTTTCCCCCGACAGGGGCTACTACGAGCAGTACTTC. Encoded protein: CASSFSPDRGYYEQYF.

The genes are TRBV18 and TRBJ2-3; weak D call: TRBD2 (5 bases). The CDR3 extends over 13 amino acids. The germline V gene has CDR1 KGHSH and CDR2 LQKENI. Trimming left V 6 bases short and J 0 bases short, with 7 bases between. The chain's CDR3 is CASSEVSTDTQYF. Here the CDR3 DNA reads TGTGCCAGCTCGGAGGTTAGCACAGATACGCAGTATTTT.

The chain employs TRBV18 and TRBJ2-1; the D is unclear. The CDR3 is 12 residues long. Germline assignment: CDR1 KGHSH and CDR2 LQKENI. Trimming stripped 3 bases from V and 7 bases from J, with 7 bases between. CDR3 region: CASSPVGNEQFF. DNA for the CDR3: TGTGCCAGCTCACCGGTCGGGAATGAGCAGTTCTTC.

The V and J genes are TRBV15 and TRBJ2-5; possible D gene TRBD2, 6 bases. Trimming shortened V by 4 bases and J by 4 bases, and 13 bases separated the two germline ends. The germline V gene encodes CDR1 LNHNV and CDR2 YYDKDF (reference sequence). The CDR3 length is 14 residues. The CDR3 loop is CATSTGGWGETQYF. Here the CDR3 DNA reads TGTGCCACCAGCACCGGAGGGTGGGGAGAGACCCAGTACTTC.

The J gene is TRBJ1-4, the V gene TRBV10-3; 8 positions agree with TRBD1. J gave up 1 base and V 10 bases, and 8 bases lay outside the gene matches. The CDR3 sequence is 15 residues long. Germline-derived CDR1 and CDR2 are ENHRY and SYGVKD. The CDR3 spells CATLDRAGTNEKLFF. In nucleotides, the CDR3 is TGTGCCACCCTGGACAGGGCGGGAACTAATGAAAAACTGTTTTTT.